These T cell receptor beta chains were read from a single sample in a study of blood T cells in healthy people across ages. TCRdb recomputed calls from the 5' RACE reads with MiXCR, one row per CDR3 protein. The sample consists of around 1,000,000 distinct CDR3 sequences, approximately 25% of them appearing once. The sample was also linked to a second study, of T cells of mothers and their children.

The sequencing sample was made of blood. These receptors were obtained from a girl aged 2-9 years in good health. Each CDR3 is given with its conserved first and last residue. D genes are given only for firm matches. The listing skips clone size in some rows; elsewhere it reads once, few, many or a size class.

v_gene,d_gene,j_gene,abundance,CDR3aa,CDR3nt
TRBV4-1,NA,TRBJ1-2,few,CASSQGRNYGYTF,TGCGCCAGCAGCCAAGGCAGGAACTATGGCTACACCTTC
TRBV9,NA,TRBJ2-5,NA,CASSVAGGKETQYF,TGTGCCAGCAGCGTAGCTGGGGGAAAAGAGACCCAGTACTTC
TRBV3-1,TRBD2,TRBJ2-3,NA,CASSQDRLAGAADTQYF,TGTGCCAGCAGCCAAGATAGACTAGCGGGAGCGGCAGATACGCAGTATTTT
TRBV6-1,TRBD1,TRBJ2-3,NA,CASSTISGTGVTDTQYF,TGTGCCAGCAGTACGATCTCCGGGACAGGGGTAACAGATACGCAGTATTTT
TRBV6-2/TRBV6-3,NA,TRBJ2-1,NA,CASSLRHPDPNEQFF,TGTGCCAGCAGCCTGAGACATCCCGATCCCAATGAGCAGTTCTTC
TRBV6-1,NA,TRBJ2-3,NA,CASREQGTDTQYF,TGTGCCAGCAGAGAGCAGGGTACAGATACGCAGTATTTT
TRBV12-3/TRBV12-4,TRBD2,TRBJ2-1,NA,CASSPRGMYNEQFF,TGTGCCAGCAGCCCGCGGGGGATGTACAATGAGCAGTTCTTC
TRBV6-5,NA,TRBJ1-4,few,CASSYSYSEKLFF,TGTGCCAGCAGTTACTCTTACTCGGAAAAACTGTTTTTT
TRBV15,NA,TRBJ2-6,NA,CATSRGTHFGSGANVLTF,TGTGCCACCAGCAGAGGGACTCACTTCGGCTCTGGGGCCAACGTCCTGACTTTC
TRBV9,NA,TRBJ2-2,NA,CASSASLQGIPGELFF,TGTGCCAGCAGCGCTTCCCTTCAGGGAATCCCCGGGGAGCTGTTTTTT
TRBV13,TRBD1,TRBJ2-7,few,CASSSLTGSGEQYF,TGTGCCAGCAGCTCTCTGACAGGGTCAGGAGAGCAGTACTTC
TRBV11-2,NA,TRBJ1-1,few,CASSLTIQMNTEAFF,TGTGCCAGCTCGTTAACTATTCAGATGAACACTGAAGCTTTCTTT
TRBV6-5,NA,TRBJ2-5,NA,CASLKGGAQYF,TGTGCCAGTTTGAAAGGAGGGGCCCAGTACTTC
TRBV28,TRBD1,TRBJ2-1,few,CASSLPYSDRANEQFF,TGTGCCAGCAGTTTACCCTACTCGGACAGGGCCAATGAGCAGTTCTTC
TRBV5-1,NA,TRBJ1-2,NA,CASSFGNNYGYTF,TGCGCCAGCAGCTTTGGGAATAACTATGGCTACACCTTC
TRBV5-1,TRBD2,TRBJ2-1,many,CASSLTGGPYNEQFF,TGCGCCAGCAGCTTAACGGGAGGGCCATACAACGAGCAGTTCTTC
TRBV11-2,NA,TRBJ1-4,NA,CANSSPTWNEELFF,TGTGCCAACAGCTCCCCGACGTGGAATGAAGAACTGTTTTTT
TRBV4-1,NA,TRBJ1-5,few,CASSQDSYGGPQHF,TGCGCCAGCAGCCAAGATTCATACGGTGGGCCCCAGCATTTT
TRBV4-1,NA,TRBJ1-1,few,CASTVTGGPFAFF,TGCGCCAGCACCGTGACAGGCGGCCCTTTTGCTTTCTTT
TRBV20-1,NA,TRBJ2-5,few,CSASQLASQETQYF,TGCAGTGCTAGTCAACTAGCAAGTCAAGAGACCCAGTACTTC
TRBV20-1,NA,TRBJ2-7,NA,CSAITSYAGLSPEQYF,TGCAGTGCCATCACCTCGTACGCGGGACTTTCCCCCGAGCAGTACTTC
TRBV29-1,NA,TRBJ1-2,few,CSVEPAGNYGYTF,TGCAGCGTTGAACCGGCAGGGAACTATGGCTACACCTTC
TRBV29-1,TRBD2,TRBJ2-7,few,CSAWDYQYEQYF,TGCAGCGCCTGGGACTACCAATACGAGCAGTACTTC
TRBV28,TRBD1,TRBJ2-7,NA,CASSAGGQVSYEQYF,TGTGCCAGCAGTGCAGGGGGACAGGTCTCCTACGAGCAGTACTTC
TRBV14,NA,TRBJ2-1,many,CASSPLERGYNEQFF,TGTGCCAGCAGTCCTCTTGAAAGGGGCTACAATGAGCAGTTCTTC
TRBV4-1,NA,TRBJ1-4,NA,CASSQGPSGEKLFF,TGCGCCAGCAGCCAAGGTCCCTCGGGTGAAAAACTGTTTTTT
TRBV9,TRBD2,TRBJ2-5,NA,CASSHSREGTETRYF,TGTGCCAGCAGTCATTCAAGGGAGGGCACAGAGACCCGGTACTTC
TRBV12-3/TRBV12-4,NA,TRBJ2-7,few,CASRPYGPNYEQYF,TGTGCCAGCAGACCCTATGGCCCTAACTACGAGCAGTACTTC
TRBV7-8,NA,TRBJ2-3,NA,CASSANGAGRPDTQYF,TGTGCCAGCAGCGCGAATGGTGCGGGTCGGCCAGATACGCAGTATTTT
TRBV19,TRBD2,TRBJ2-1,NA,CVSSIDLASGNSYNEQFF,TGTGTCAGTAGTATAGATCTAGCTAGCGGGAACTCCTACAATGAGCAGTTCTTC
TRBV9,NA,TRBJ2-7,NA,CASSVGLGERYEQYF,TGTGCCAGCAGCGTAGGTCTTGGAGAAAGGTACGAGCAGTACTTC
TRBV29-1,TRBD1,TRBJ2-3,NA,CSVNRGSTDTQYF,TGCAGCGTCAACAGGGGTAGCACAGATACGCAGTATTTT
TRBV4-1,TRBD2,TRBJ2-5,few,CASSQEISGTGTQYF,TGCGCCAGCAGCCAAGAAATAAGCGGGACGGGGACCCAGTACTTC
TRBV13,NA,TRBJ2-4,NA,CASSLDGLNIQYF,TGTGCCAGCAGCTTAGACGGATTGAACATTCAGTACTTC
TRBV12-3/TRBV12-4,NA,TRBJ1-3,NA,CASSPDNTIYF,TGTGCCAGCAGCCCTGATAACACCATATATTTT
TRBV24-1,NA,TRBJ2-4,NA,CATSDPTSSVNIQYF,TGTGCCACCAGTGATCCTACTAGCTCGGTAAACATTCAGTACTTC
TRBV4-3,NA,TRBJ1-1,once,CASSQDGGENTEAFF,TGCGCCAGCAGCCAAGACGGCGGTGAGAACACTGAAGCTTTCTTT
TRBV7-2,NA,TRBJ2-7,NA,CASSLYPTGNYEQYF,TGTGCCAGCAGCTTATACCCGACAGGCAACTACGAGCAGTACTTC
TRBV10-3,NA,TRBJ2-3,NA,CAISGTRSGASTDTQYF,TGTGCCATCAGTGGGACCCGTAGCGGAGCCAGCACAGATACGCAGTATTTT
TRBV29-1,NA,TRBJ2-1,NA,CSVRYWGRDEQFF,TGCAGCGTCCGCTACTGGGGGCGGGATGAGCAGTTCTTC
TRBV29-1,NA,TRBJ1-3,many,CSVEGDSGNTIYF,TGCAGCGTTGAAGGTGACTCTGGAAACACCATATATTTT
TRBV2,NA,TRBJ2-1,many,CASSDWNNEQFF,TGTGCCAGCAGTGACTGGAACAATGAGCAGTTCTTC
TRBV28,NA,TRBJ2-1,NA,CASSRGSPSSYNEQFF,TGTGCCAGCAGTCGGGGCTCTCCGAGCTCCTACAATGAGCAGTTCTTC
TRBV7-6,NA,TRBJ2-1,NA,CASGLQTPDFYNEQFF,TGTGCCAGCGGACTACAAACTCCTGATTTCTACAATGAGCAGTTCTTC
TRBV7-2,TRBD2,TRBJ2-5,NA,CASSLLAGNTIETQYF,TGTGCCAGCAGCTTATTAGCGGGTAATACGATTGAGACCCAGTACTTC
TRBV20-1,TRBD2,TRBJ2-7,NA,CSARGFLGREEQYF,TGCAGTGCTAGAGGGTTTCTCGGGAGGGAGGAGCAGTACTTC
TRBV29-1,NA,TRBJ2-4,few,CSVEVGKNIQYF,TGCAGCGTTGAAGTGGGGAAAAACATTCAGTACTTC
TRBV18,NA,TRBJ1-2,few,CASSRDFNYGYTF,TGTGCCAGCTCACGGGATTTTAACTATGGCTACACCTTC
TRBV4-3,TRBD1,TRBJ1-2,NA,CASSKGLGDSYGYTF,TGCGCCAGCAGCAAAGGGCTGGGGGACAGCTATGGCTACACCTTC
TRBV2,TRBD2,TRBJ2-1,few,CASNPSGRVSVYNEQFF,TGTGCCAGCAATCCCAGCGGGAGGGTATCCGTGTACAATGAGCAGTTCTTC
TRBV6-6,NA,TRBJ2-5,few,CASIREVAGTQYF,TGTGCCAGCATACGTGAAGTCGCTGGGACCCAGTACTTC
TRBV6-1,TRBD1,TRBJ1-1,few,CASSLGQGRGPLEAFF,TGTGCCAGCAGTCTGGGACAGGGGCGGGGACCATTGGAGGCTTTCTTT
TRBV14,NA,TRBJ2-1,few,CASSPPGYDEQFF,TGTGCCAGCAGTCCCCCCGGTTACGATGAGCAGTTCTTC
TRBV18,NA,TRBJ2-1,NA,CASSPLQGQEQFF,TGTGCCAGCTCCCCCCTGCAGGGGCAGGAGCAGTTCTTC
TRBV4-2,NA,TRBJ1-1,few,CASSQDLNGDAFF,TGTGCCAGCAGCCAAGATTTGAATGGGGATGCTTTCTTT
TRBV7-9,NA,TRBJ2-7,few,CASRTGLARCEPVQYF,TGTGCCAGCAGGACCGGCCTCGCGCGCTGCGAACCCGTGCAGTACTTC
TRBV7-2,NA,TRBJ2-4,few,CASSSSLGGPDIQYF,TGTGCCAGCAGCTCGTCACTCGGAGGGCCGGATATTCAGTACTTC
TRBV6-5,TRBD1,TRBJ1-6,NA,CASSSYRGNSPLHF,TGTGCCAGCAGTTCTTACAGGGGAAATTCACCCCTCCACTTT
TRBV6-6,NA,TRBJ2-5,few,CASSLGPELETQYF,TGTGCCAGCAGTTTGGGACCAGAGTTGGAGACCCAGTACTTC